This T cell receptor beta chain stems from a study of CD8 T cells in ankylosing spondylitis (dated by TCRdb to 2015 to 2018). Regarding the study in general: To find TCR variants linked to disease, the study profiled T cell receptor beta repertoires in ankylosing spondylitis patients and healthy donors. In total, the full study cohort was made up of 108 healthy donors and approximately 24 ankylosing spondylitis patients. Samples of peripheral blood were taken, and for ankylosing spondylitis patients, synovial fluid was collected as well.

Trimming takes 1 base from V and 8 bases from J, and the germline ends sit 11 bases apart. Measured from the cysteine to the phenylalanine, the CDR3 is 14 residues long. Here the CDR3 DNA is all that survives: 42 bases in frame from base 1. The germline V gene provides CDR1 MDHEN and CDR2 SYDVKM. These reads were obtained on an Illumina HiSeq 2500. Quantitative 5'-RACE with molecular barcodes was the method used to prepare the TCR beta libraries. Concerning the study's data processing: A new computational method, built on a probabilistic model of VDJ rearrangement, was used to identify disease-linked TCR variants. TCRdb handled the public reads itself, with Q25 trimming in fastp and clone calling in MiXCR, and kept productive beta chains. Every distinct CDR3 protein forms one entry, paired with its most common genes and DNA. TCRdb, not the original authors, processed these V and J calls. The sample data list about 64,000 distinct CDR3 sequences, and roughly 6.1% of these were observed just once. The ten largest make up 5% of the sample.

Synovial fluid samples and blood samples obtained from the same ankylosing spondylitis patients were matched. Study-wide conclusions, independent of this receptor: Significant enrichment of the disease-linked clones was reported in matched synovial fluid samples from ankylosing spondylitis patients. The disease-linked clones had a CD8+ phenotype and were found at relatively low frequencies in peripheral blood. Some motif variants were previously reported in synovial fluid and blood of reactive arthritis patients, suggesting common disease-initiation mechanisms. Blood from ankylosing spondylitis patients appeared to be characterized by a TCR beta motif made up of 8 or 9 highly homologous amino acid variants.

In its sample, this clonotype was seen a few times. Which antigen it targets is not known. There are no base qualities to consult, and no much larger clone falls within one base. The V and J genes are TRBV28 and TRBJ1-4; a weak D assignment points to TRBD1 (6 bases agree). Source material: synovial fluid, either unsorted or a sorted T cell fraction (not recorded which). The receptor's source is a male donor with ankylosing spondylitis. The DNA sequence is given as TGTGCCAGCAGTTTATTACAGGGTGGCGAAAAACTGTTTTTT. This is translated as CASSLLQGGEKLFF. The CDR3 plus the reference TRBV28 and TRBJ1-4 genes for the other parts give the full variable domain: DVKVTQSSRYLVKRTGEKVFLECVQDMDHENMFWYRQDPGLGLRLIYFSYDVKMKEKGDIPEGYSVSREKKERFSLILESASTNQTSMYLCASSLLQGGEKLFFGSGTQLSVL.